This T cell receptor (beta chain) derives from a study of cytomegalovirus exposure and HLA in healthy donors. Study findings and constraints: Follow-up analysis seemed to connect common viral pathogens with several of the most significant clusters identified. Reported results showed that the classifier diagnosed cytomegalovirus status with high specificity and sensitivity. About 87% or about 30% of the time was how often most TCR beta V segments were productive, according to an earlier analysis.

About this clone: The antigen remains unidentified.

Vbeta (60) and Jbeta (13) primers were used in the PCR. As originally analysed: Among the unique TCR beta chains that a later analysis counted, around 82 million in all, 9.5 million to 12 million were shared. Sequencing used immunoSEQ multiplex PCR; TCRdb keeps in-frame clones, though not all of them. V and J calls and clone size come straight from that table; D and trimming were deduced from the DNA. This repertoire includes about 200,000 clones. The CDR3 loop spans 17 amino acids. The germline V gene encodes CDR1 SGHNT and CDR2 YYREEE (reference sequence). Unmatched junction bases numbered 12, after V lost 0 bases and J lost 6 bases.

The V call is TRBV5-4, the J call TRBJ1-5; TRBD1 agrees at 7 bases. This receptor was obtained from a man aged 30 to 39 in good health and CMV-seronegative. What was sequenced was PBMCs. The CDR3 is CASSLGGQSNIGQPQHF. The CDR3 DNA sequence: TGTGCCAGCAGCTTGGGGGGACAGTCGAATATAGGTCAGCCCCAGCATTTT.